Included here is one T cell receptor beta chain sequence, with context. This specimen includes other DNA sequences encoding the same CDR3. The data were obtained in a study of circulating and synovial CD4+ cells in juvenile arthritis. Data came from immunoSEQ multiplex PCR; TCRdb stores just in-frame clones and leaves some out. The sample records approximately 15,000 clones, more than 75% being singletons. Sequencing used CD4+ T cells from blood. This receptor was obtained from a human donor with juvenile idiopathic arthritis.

The CDR3 spells CASRSRLAGGSGELFF. The CDR3 region has the DNA TGTGCCAGCAGGTCGCGATTAGCGGGAGGTTCAGGGGAGCTGTTTTTT. The chain links TRBV2 to TRBJ2-2; TRBD2 agrees at 10 bases. The CDR3 loop spans 16 amino acids. Trimming took 6 bases from V and 8 from J; bases not matched to a gene: 12. Germline loops: CDR1 SNHLY, CDR2 FYNNEI. Full variable domain (missing parts from reference TRBV2 and TRBJ2-2): EPEVTQTPSHQVTQMGQEVILRCVPISNHLYFYWYRQILGQKVEFLVSFYNNEISEKSEIFDDQFSVERPDGSNFTLKIRSTKLEDSAMYFCASRSRLAGGSGELFFGEGSRLTVL.